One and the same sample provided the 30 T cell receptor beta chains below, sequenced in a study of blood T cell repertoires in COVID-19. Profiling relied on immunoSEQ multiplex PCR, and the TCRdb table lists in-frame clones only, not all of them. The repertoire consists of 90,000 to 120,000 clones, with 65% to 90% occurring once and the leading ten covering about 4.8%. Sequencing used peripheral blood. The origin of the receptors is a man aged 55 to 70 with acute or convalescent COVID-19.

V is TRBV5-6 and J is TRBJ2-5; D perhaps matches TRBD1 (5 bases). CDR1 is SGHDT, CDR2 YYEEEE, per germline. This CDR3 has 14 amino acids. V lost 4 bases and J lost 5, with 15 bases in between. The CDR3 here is CASSPGKGTETQYF. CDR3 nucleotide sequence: TGTGCCAGCAGCCCAGGGAAGGGTACGGAGACCCAGTACTTC. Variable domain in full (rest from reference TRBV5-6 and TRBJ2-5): DAGVTQSPTHLIKTRGQQVTLRCSPKSGHDTVSWYQQALGQGPQFIFQYYEEEERQRGNFPDRFSGHQFPNYSSELNVNALLLGDSALYLCASSPGKGTETQYFGPGTRLLVL.

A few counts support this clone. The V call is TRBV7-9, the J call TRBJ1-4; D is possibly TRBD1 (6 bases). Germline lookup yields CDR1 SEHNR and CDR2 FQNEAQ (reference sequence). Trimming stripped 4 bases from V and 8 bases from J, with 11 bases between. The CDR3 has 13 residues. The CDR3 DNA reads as TGTGCCAGCAGCTCAGGGGTTGGCGAAAAACTGTTTTTT. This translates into CASSSGVGEKLFF. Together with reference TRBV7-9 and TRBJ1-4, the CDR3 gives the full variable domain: DTGVSQNPRHKITKRGQNVTFRCDPISEHNRLYWYRQTLGQGPEFLTYFQNEAQLEKSRLLSDRFSAERPKGSFSTLEIQRTEQGDSAMYLCASSSGVGEKLFFGSGTQLSVL.

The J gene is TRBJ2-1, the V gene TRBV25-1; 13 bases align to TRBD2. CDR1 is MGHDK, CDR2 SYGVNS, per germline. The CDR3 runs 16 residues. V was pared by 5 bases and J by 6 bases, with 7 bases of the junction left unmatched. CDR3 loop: CASSKPGLAGSNEQFF. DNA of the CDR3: TGTGCCAGCAGTAAACCGGGACTAGCGGGAAGCAATGAGCAGTTCTTC.

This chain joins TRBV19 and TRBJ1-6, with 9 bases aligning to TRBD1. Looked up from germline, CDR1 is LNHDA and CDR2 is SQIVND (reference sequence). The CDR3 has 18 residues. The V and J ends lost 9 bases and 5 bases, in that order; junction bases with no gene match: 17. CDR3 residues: CARSKGQGDKKNNSPLHF. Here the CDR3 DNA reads TGTGCCAGGTCGAAGGGACAGGGCGATAAAAAAAATAATTCACCCCTCCACTTT. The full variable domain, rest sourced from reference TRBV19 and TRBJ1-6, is DGGITQSPKYLFRKEGQNVTLSCEQNLNHDAMYWYRQDPGQGLRLIYYSQIVNDFQKGDIAEGYSVSREKKESFPLTVTSAQKNPTAFYLCARSKGQGDKKNNSPLHFGNGTRLTVT.

CDR3: CASSHHFGGRYNEQFF. The CDR3 DNA is TGCGCCAGCAGCCACCACTTTGGCGGGAGATACAATGAGCAGTTCTTC. The chain joins TRBV4-1 to TRBJ2-1; 7 positions agree with TRBD2. The germline CDR1 and CDR2 sequences are MGHRA and YSYEKL. V shed 3 bases, J shed 4 bases, and the junction held 9 bases outside the gene matches. This CDR3 spans 16 amino acids.

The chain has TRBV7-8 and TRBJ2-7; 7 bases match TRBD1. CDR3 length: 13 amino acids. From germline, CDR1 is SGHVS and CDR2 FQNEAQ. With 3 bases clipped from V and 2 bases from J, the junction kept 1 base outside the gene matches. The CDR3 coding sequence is TGTGCCAGCAGCTTCGACAGGGCCTACGAGCAGTACTTC. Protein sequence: CASSFDRAYEQYF.

In nucleotides, the CDR3 is TGTGCCAGCAGCCAGTTGACACAGGGTAACTATGGCTACACCTTC. Translating it yields CASSQLTQGNYGYTF. The chain uses TRBV4-2 and TRBJ1-2; the D gene is possibly TRBD1 (6 bases). Trimming shortened V by 3 bases and J by 1 base, and 12 bases separated the two germline ends. Germline CDR1 reads LGHNA; CDR2 reads YNFKEQ. The length of the CDR3 is 15 residues.

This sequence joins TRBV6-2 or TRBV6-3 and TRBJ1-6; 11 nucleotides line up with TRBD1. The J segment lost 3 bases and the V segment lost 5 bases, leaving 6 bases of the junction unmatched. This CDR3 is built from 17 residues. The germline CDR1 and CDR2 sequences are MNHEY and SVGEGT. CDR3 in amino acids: CASSPDRGLIYNSPLHF. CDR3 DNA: TGTGCCAGCAGTCCGGACAGGGGGCTAATCTATAATTCACCCCTCCACTTT.

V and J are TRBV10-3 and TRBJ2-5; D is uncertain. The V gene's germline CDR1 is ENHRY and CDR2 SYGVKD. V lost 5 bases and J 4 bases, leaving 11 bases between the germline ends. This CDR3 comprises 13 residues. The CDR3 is CAISNYNPETQYF. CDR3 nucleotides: TGTGCCATCAGTAACTATAACCCAGAGACCCAGTACTTC.

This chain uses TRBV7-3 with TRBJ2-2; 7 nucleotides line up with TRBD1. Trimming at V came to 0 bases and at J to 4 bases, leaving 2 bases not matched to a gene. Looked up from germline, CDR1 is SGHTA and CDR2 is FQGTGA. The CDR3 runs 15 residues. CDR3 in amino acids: CASSLTRTGTGELFF. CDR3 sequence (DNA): TGTGCCAGCAGCTTAACGCGGACAGGCACCGGGGAGCTGTTTTTT.

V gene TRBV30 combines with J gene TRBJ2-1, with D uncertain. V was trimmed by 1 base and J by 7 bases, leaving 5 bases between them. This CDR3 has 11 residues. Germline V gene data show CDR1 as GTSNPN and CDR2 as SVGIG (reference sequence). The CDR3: CAWSGRNEQFF. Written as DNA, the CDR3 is TGTGCCTGGAGTGGCAGGAATGAGCAGTTCTTC.

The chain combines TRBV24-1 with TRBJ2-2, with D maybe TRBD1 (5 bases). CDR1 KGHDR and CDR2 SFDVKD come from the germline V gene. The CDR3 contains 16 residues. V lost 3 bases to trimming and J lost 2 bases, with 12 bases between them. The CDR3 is CATSDPGPLNTGELFF. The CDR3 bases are TGTGCCACCAGTGATCCAGGGCCCTTAAACACCGGGGAGCTGTTTTTT.

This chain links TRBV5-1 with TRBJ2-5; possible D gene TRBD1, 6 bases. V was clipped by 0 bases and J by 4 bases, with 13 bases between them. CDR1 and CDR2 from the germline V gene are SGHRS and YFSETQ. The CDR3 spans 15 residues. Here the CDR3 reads CASSLDPGAIETQYF. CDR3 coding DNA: TGCGCCAGCAGCTTGGATCCAGGGGCCATAGAGACCCAGTACTTC.

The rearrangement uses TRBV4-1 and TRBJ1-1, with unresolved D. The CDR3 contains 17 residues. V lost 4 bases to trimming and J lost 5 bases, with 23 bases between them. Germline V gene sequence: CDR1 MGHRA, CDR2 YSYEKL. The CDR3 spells CASSPGSGRSLRTEAFF. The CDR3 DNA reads TGCGCCAGCAGCCCGGGGTCCGGGAGGTCTTTGAGGACTGAAGCTTTCTTT.

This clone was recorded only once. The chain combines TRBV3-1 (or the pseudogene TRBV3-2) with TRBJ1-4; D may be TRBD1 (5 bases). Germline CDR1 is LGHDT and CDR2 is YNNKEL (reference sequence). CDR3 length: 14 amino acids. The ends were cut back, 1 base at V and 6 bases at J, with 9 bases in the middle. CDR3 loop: CASSQVWDYEKLFF. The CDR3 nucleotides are TGTGCCAGCAGCCAAGTTTGGGACTATGAAAAACTGTTTTTT.

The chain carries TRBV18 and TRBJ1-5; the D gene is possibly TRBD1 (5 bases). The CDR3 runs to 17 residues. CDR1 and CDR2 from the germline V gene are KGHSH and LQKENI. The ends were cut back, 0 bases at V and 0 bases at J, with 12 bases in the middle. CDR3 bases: TGTGCCAGCTCACCACCGCCACAGGTAAGTAGCAATCAGCCCCAGCATTTT. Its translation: CASSPPPQVSSNQPQHF.

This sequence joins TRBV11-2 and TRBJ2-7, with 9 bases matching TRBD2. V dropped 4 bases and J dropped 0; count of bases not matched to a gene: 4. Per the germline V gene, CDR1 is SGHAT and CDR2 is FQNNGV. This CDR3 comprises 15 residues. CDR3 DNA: TGTGCCAGCAGCTCGAGCGGGAGGCCCTCCTACGAGCAGTACTTC. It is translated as CASSSSGRPSYEQYF.

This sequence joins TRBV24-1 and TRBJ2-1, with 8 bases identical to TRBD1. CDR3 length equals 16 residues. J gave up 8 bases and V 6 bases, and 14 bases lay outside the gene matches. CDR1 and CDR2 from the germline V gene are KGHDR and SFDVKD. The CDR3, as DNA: TGTGCCACCAGTCAGGCGTCAGGGGGCGCATTGTATGAGCAGTTCTTC. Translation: CATSQASGGALYEQFF.

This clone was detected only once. The chain's CDR3 is CASSLALAEREYF. CDR3 DNA sequence: TGTGCCAGCAGCTTAGCTCTGGCGGAACGCGAGTATTTT. The genes are TRBV11-1 and TRBJ2-3; no firm D call. The germline gives CDR1 SGHAT, CDR2 FQDESV (reference sequence). The CDR3 has 13 amino acids. V gave up 0 bases and J gave up 13 bases, with 14 bases separating them.

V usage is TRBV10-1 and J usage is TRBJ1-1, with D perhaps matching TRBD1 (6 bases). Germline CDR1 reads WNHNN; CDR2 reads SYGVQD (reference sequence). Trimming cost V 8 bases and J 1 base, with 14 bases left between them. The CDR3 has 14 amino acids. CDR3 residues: CASVTGGQNTEAFF. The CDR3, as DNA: TGCGCCAGCGTGACCGGGGGGCAGAACACTGAAGCTTTCTTT.

CDR3 in amino acids: CASIRTGDSPLHF. The CDR3 coding sequence is TGTGCCAGCATTCGGACAGGGGATTCACCCCTCCACTTT. V and J are TRBV28 and TRBJ1-6; 9 nucleotides align to TRBD1. The V gene's germline CDR1 is MDHEN and CDR2 SYDVKM. The CDR3 consists of 13 residues. Trimming took 7 bases from V and 8 from J; bases not matched to a gene: 3.

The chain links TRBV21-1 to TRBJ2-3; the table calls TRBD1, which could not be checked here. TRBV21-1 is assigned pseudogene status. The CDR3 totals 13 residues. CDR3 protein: CASSKVGSDTQYF. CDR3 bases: TGTGCCAGCAGCAAAGTGGGCTCCGATACGCAGTATTTT.

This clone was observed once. The DNA for the CDR3 is TGTGCCAGTAGTAACTGGGACAGTGCTCCTTATGGCTACACCTTC. Translating gives CASSNWDSAPYGYTF. This rearrangement joins TRBV19 to TRBJ1-2; TRBD1 agrees at 7 bases. This CDR3 comprises 15 residues. Losses at the gene ends were 4 bases for V and 5 bases for J; bases not matched to a gene: 10. Germline assignment: CDR1 LNHDA and CDR2 SQIVND (reference sequence).

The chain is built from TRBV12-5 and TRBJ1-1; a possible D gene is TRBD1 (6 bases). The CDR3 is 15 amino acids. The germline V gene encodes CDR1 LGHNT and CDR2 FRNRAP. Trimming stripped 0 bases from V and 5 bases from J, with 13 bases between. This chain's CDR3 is CASGLVLRGETEAFF. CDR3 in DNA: TGTGCTAGTGGTTTGGTGCTCAGGGGAGAGACTGAAGCTTTCTTT.

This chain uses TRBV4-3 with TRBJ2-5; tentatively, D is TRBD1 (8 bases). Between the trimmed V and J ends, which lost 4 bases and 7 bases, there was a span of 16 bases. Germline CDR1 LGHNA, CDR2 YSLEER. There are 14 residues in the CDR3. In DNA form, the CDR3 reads TGCGCCAGCAGCCCGGGAGGACAGGGATCGACCCAGTACTTC. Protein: CASSPGGQGSTQYF.

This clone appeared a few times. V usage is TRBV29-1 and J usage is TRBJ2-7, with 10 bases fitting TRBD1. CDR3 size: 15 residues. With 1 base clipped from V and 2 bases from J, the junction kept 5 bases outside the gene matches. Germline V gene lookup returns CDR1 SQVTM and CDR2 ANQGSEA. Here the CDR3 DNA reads TGCAGCGTTGAAGTCCGGACAGGGGGACCCTACGAGCAGTACTTC. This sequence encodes CSVEVRTGGPYEQYF.

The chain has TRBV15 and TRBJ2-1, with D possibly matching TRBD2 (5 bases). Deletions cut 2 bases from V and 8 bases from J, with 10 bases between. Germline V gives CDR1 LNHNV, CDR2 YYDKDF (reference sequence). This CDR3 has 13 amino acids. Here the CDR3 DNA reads TGTGCCACCAGCAGACAGAGCGGAGATGAGCAGTTCTTC. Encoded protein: CATSRQSGDEQFF.

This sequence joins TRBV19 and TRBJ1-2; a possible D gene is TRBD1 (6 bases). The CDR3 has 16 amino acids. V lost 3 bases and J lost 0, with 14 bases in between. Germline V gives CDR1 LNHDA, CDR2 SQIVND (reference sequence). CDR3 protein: CASSIPRDTANYGYTF. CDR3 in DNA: TGTGCCAGTAGTATCCCCCGGGACACTGCTAACTATGGCTACACCTTC. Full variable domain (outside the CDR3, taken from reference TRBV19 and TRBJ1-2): DGGITQSPKYLFRKEGQNVTLSCEQNLNHDAMYWYRQDPGQGLRLIYYSQIVNDFQKGDIAEGYSVSREKKESFPLTVTSAQKNPTAFYLCASSIPRDTANYGYTFGSGTRLTVV.

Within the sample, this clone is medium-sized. As DNA, the CDR3 is TGTGCCGGTACCGATCAGCCCCAGCATTTT. It is translated as CAGTDQPQHF. This chain connects TRBV19 to TRBJ1-5; no definite D call. The CDR3 totals 10 residues. Looked up from germline, CDR1 is LNHDA and CDR2 is SQIVND (reference sequence). The V end was cut by 11 bases, the J end by 5 bases, with 7 bases between.

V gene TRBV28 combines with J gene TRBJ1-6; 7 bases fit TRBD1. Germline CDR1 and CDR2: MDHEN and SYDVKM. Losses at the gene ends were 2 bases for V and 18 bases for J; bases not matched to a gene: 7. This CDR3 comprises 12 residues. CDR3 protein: CASSLQDRASHF. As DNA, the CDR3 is TGTGCCAGCAGTTTACAAGACAGGGCCTCCCACTTT.